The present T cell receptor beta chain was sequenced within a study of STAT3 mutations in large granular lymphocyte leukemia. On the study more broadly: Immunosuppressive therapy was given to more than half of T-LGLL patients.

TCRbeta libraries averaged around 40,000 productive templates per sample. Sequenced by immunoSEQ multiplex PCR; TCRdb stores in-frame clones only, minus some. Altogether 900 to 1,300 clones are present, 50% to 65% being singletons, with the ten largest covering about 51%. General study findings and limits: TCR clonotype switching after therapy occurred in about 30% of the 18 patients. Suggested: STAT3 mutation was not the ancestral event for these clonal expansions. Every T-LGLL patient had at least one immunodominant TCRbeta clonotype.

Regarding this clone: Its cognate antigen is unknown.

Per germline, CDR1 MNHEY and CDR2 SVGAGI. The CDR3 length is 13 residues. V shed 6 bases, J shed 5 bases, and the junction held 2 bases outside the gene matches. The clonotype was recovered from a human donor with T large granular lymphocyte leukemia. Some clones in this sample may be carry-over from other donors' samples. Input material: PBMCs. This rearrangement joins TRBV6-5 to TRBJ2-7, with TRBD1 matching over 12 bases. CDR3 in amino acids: CASRGQGANEQYF. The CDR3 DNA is TGTGCCAGCAGGGGACAGGGGGCGAACGAGCAGTACTTC.